The 5 T cell receptor beta chains below come from one sample, sequenced in a study of T cell responses to AZD1222 COVID-19 vaccine. This table comes from immunoSEQ multiplex PCR, and its TCRdb copy is limited to in-frame clones, with some not included. The sample lists about 150,000 clones, around nine tenths seen once, with under 1.5% in the top ten. The sample consisted of peripheral blood, taken on day 0 of AZD1222 vaccination. These receptors all come from an adult in good health.

The J gene is TRBJ2-1, the V gene TRBV27, with no clear D. The CDR3 loop spans 13 amino acids. Trimming left V 3 bases short and J 5 bases short, with 8 bases between. Germline CDR1 and CDR2: MNHEY and SMNVEV (reference sequence). The CDR3 region has the DNA TGTGCCAGCAGTTTTGGGGTTCACAATGAGCAGTTCTTC. Its translation is CASSFGVHNEQFF.

The chain joins TRBV18 to TRBJ2-7; D might be TRBD2 (6 bases). Trimming removed 0 bases at V and 4 bases at J, with 10 bases between. The CDR3 is 14 amino acids. The germline V gene encodes CDR1 KGHSH and CDR2 LQKENI. CDR3 residues: CASSPPGLQYEQYF. CDR3 DNA sequence: TGTGCCAGCTCACCACCGGGACTCCAGTACGAGCAGTACTTC.

This sequence joins TRBV4-3 and TRBJ2-3, with D possibly matching TRBD2 (6 bases). Germline values: CDR1 LGHNA, CDR2 YSLEER. The ends were cut back, 4 bases at V and 2 bases at J, with 10 bases in the middle. The CDR3 is made up of 14 amino acids. The CDR3 DNA follows: TGCGCCAGCAGCCGAGGGGACTCCACAGATACGCAGTATTTT. Protein product: CASSRGDSTDTQYF.

The genes are TRBV16 and TRBJ1-5; D is uncertain. The V end lost 0 bases, the J end lost 12 bases, and 12 bases lay between the germline ends. The V gene's germline CDR1 is KGHSY and CDR2 FQNENV. CDR3 size: 13 residues. The CDR3 spells CASSQSGTKLQHF. The CDR3 nucleotides are TGTGCCAGCAGCCAATCGGGAACAAAGCTCCAGCATTTT.

The chain employs TRBV7-9 and TRBJ1-6; D ambiguous. Looked up from germline, CDR1 is SEHNR and CDR2 is FQNEAQ (reference sequence). This CDR3 has 13 amino acids. V was shortened by 1 base and J by 7 bases, with 5 bases between the two germline ends. The CDR3 nucleotides read TGTGCCAGCAGCTTAGGGCAAAATTCACCCCTCCACTTT. Translated, it gives CASSLGQNSPLHF.